The 31 T cell receptor beta chains below were found in one sample sequenced in a study of OX40 agonist ivuxolimab in advanced cancers. The protocol was immunoSEQ multiplex PCR, while the TCRdb copy is restricted to in-frame clones and leaves out a portion. The table shows about 81,000 clones, with approximately 85% occurring only once. Specimen: CD4+ or CD8+ T cells sorted from blood, collected in a trial of the OX40 agonist ivuxolimab. The receptors were sampled from an adult with an advanced solid tumor such as melanoma, head and neck, liver or kidney cancer.

This chain connects TRBV14 to TRBJ2-7; D gene ambiguous. Trimming removed 4 bases from V and 1 base from J, with 14 bases in between. CDR1 and CDR2 from the germline V gene are SGHDN and FVKESK. CDR3 length equals 15 residues. The CDR3 region has the DNA TGTGCCAGCAGCCCCAACTGGGCGCTATCCTACGAGCAGTACTTC. This sequence encodes CASSPNWALSYEQYF.

The V and J genes are TRBV5-6 and TRBJ2-3, with TRBD2 as a possible D gene (5 bases). V was trimmed by 0 bases and J by 3 bases, leaving 14 bases between them. The CDR3 has 16 amino acids. CDR1 is SGHDT and CDR2 is YYEEEE in the germline V gene. CDR3 sequence: CASSLEVRWRTDTQYF. The CDR3 nucleotides read TGTGCCAGCAGCTTGGAAGTGAGGTGGAGGACAGATACGCAGTATTTT.

CDR3 coding DNA: TGCAGCGTATCCGTCCTTAGGAACACTGAAGCTTTCTTT. Its translation is CSVSVLRNTEAFF. V and J are TRBV29-1 and TRBJ1-1; D gene ambiguous. The CDR3 loop spans 13 amino acids. The germline V gene encodes CDR1 SQVTM and CDR2 ANQGSEA. V was clipped by 6 bases and J by 1 base, with 12 bases between them.

The count of this clone is one. This chain connects TRBV30 to TRBJ2-1, with 7 positions matching TRBD2. Looked up from germline, CDR1 is GTSNPN and CDR2 is SVGIG (reference sequence). The junction had 0 bases not matched to a gene; V was cut back by 4 bases and J by 3 bases. This CDR3 is 12 amino acids long. CDR3 region: CAWTSGYNEQFF. The CDR3 DNA reads as TGTGCCTGGACTAGCGGCTACAATGAGCAGTTCTTC. The full variable domain, with the rest looked up from reference TRBV30 and TRBJ2-1, is SQTIHQWPATLVQPVGSPLSLECTVEGTSNPNLYWYRQAAGRGLQLLFYSVGIGQISSEVPQNLSASRPQDRQFILSSKKLLLSDSGFYLCAWTSGYNEQFFGPGTRLTVL.

CDR3 sequence (DNA): TGTGCCAGCAGCGTCGGAAGAAGAACGAACACCGGGGAGCTGTTTTTT. Residues: CASSVGRRTNTGELFF. The chain carries TRBV7-3 and TRBJ2-2; D is uncertain. Looked up from germline, CDR1 is SGHTA and CDR2 is FQGTGA. The V and J ends lost 5 bases and 0 bases respectively, with 13 bases between them. There are 16 residues in the CDR3.

The genes are TRBV9 and TRBJ2-1, with 7 bases matching TRBD2. Per germline, CDR1 SGDLS and CDR2 YYNGEE. This CDR3 region has 15 residues. The trim removed 0 bases at V and 9 bases at J, leaving 9 bases unmatched. Here the CDR3 DNA reads TGTGCCAGCAGCGTAGGAGGAGGGGAGGGAGGTGAGCAGTTCTTC. Protein: CASSVGGGEGGEQFF.

The chain joins TRBV7-2 to TRBJ1-1; no reliable D call. The V end was cut by 3 bases, the J end by 4 bases, with 12 bases between. The CDR3 extends over 14 amino acids. Germline V gives CDR1 SGHTA, CDR2 FQGNSA. The CDR3 here is CASSFSWAGTEAFF. The CDR3 DNA reads TGTGCCAGCAGCTTCTCGTGGGCGGGCACTGAAGCTTTCTTT.

The CDR3 sequence: CASSLVTGRRDGTDTQYF. CDR3 nucleotides: TGCGCCAGCAGCTTAGTGACCGGCCGGAGGGATGGCACAGATACGCAGTATTTT. V and J are TRBV5-1 and TRBJ2-3; a possible D gene is TRBD2 (6 bases). Germline assignment: CDR1 SGHRS and CDR2 YFSETQ. Trimming pared 2 bases from V and 1 base from J, leaving 20 bases between. CDR3 length: 18 residues.

In nucleotides, the CDR3 is TGTGCCACCAGCAGGGCTCCGGGACCAACGATCGATGAGCAGTTCTTC. This codes for CATSRAPGPTIDEQFF. The chain joins TRBV15 to TRBJ2-1; either TRBD1 or TRBD2 may fit D (5 bases each). This CDR3 is built from 16 residues. Deletions cut 3 bases from V and 8 bases from J, with 20 bases between. Germline CDR1 LNHNV, CDR2 YYDKDF (reference sequence).

The chain carries TRBV10-1 and TRBJ1-2, with 8 bases aligning to TRBD1. Germline trimming cut 3 bases from V and 4 bases from J; bases unmatched to any gene: 13. From germline, CDR1 is WNHNN and CDR2 SYGVQD (reference sequence). The CDR3 has 17 residues. CDR3 sequence: CASSDGPAGGQGYGYTF. DNA of the CDR3: TGCGCCAGCAGTGATGGTCCGGCAGGGGGCCAGGGCTATGGCTACACCTTC.

The chain is built from TRBV7-2 and TRBJ2-5, with TRBD1 matching 10 bases. The end of the DNA is better explained by TRBJ2-7, so the J call may be wrong. Germline CDR1 reads SGHTA; CDR2 reads FQGNSA. This CDR3 is 16 amino acids long. Here the CDR3 reads CASSSAGTGVRLEQYF. CDR3 in DNA: TGTGCCAGCAGCTCGGCCGGGACAGGGGTGCGGCTCGAGCAGTACTTC.

The J gene is TRBJ2-1, the V gene TRBV5-5; no clear D. Trimming shortened V by 2 bases and J by 8 bases, and 5 bases separated the two germline ends. Germline CDR1 reads SGHKS; CDR2 reads YYEKEE (reference sequence). The CDR3 has 11 amino acids. The DNA of the CDR3 is TGTGCCAGCAGCTTTATTGATGAGCAGTTCTTC. It codes for CASSFIDEQFF.

The chain couples TRBV5-1 to TRBJ2-2; tentative D call: TRBD1 (6 bases). V was cut by 0 bases and J by 7 bases, with 7 bases left in between. This CDR3 contains 13 residues. Germline lookup yields CDR1 SGHRS and CDR2 YFSETQ. CDR3 nucleotide sequence: TGCGCCAGCAGCTTGGGACAGGACGGGGAGCTGTTTTTT. Translating gives CASSLGQDGELFF.

V is TRBV19 and J is TRBJ2-6, with 7 nucleotides matching TRBD1. The CDR3 contains 17 residues. The junction had 10 bases not matched to a gene; V was cut back by 4 bases and J by 4 bases. Germline V lookup: CDR1 LNHDA, CDR2 SQIVND (reference sequence). CDR3 sequence (DNA): TGTGCCAGTAGTACGGACGCGACAGGGACCGGGGCCAACGTCCTGACTTTC. Encoded protein: CASSTDATGTGANVLTF.

The V gene is TRBV5-1, the J gene TRBJ2-3, with 11 nucleotides matching TRBD1. From germline, CDR1 is SGHRS and CDR2 YFSETQ. Trimming took 0 bases from V and 4 from J; bases not matched to a gene: 1. This CDR3 spans 15 amino acids. The CDR3 reads CASSLGTGGPDTQYF. The CDR3 DNA reads as TGCGCCAGCAGCTTGGGGACAGGGGGCCCAGATACGCAGTATTTT. The complete variable domain, with remaining parts taken from reference TRBV5-1 and TRBJ2-3, reads KAGVTQTPRYLIKTRGQQVTLSCSPISGHRSVSWYQQTPGQGLQFLFEYFSETQRNKGNFPGRFSGRQFSNSRSEMNVSTLELGDSALYLCASSLGTGGPDTQYFGPGTRLTVL.

V is TRBV18 and J is TRBJ2-1, with D possibly being TRBD2 (6 bases). This CDR3 is 20 amino acids long. V was shortened by 3 bases and J by 8 bases, with 32 bases between the two germline ends. From germline, CDR1 is KGHSH and CDR2 LQKENI. CDR3 residues: CASSPQLGTERRALAYEQFF. CDR3 DNA: TGTGCCAGCTCACCCCAGCTAGGGACGGAAAGACGGGCTCTAGCGTATGAGCAGTTCTTC. Full variable domain (missing parts from reference TRBV18 and TRBJ2-1): NAGVMQNPRHLVRRRGQEARLRCSPMKGHSHVYWYRQLPEEGLKFMVYLQKENIIDESGMPKERFSAEFPKEGPSILRIQQVVRGDSAAYFCASSPQLGTERRALAYEQFFGPGTRLTVL.

The V and J genes are TRBV11-2 and TRBJ2-2; no firm D call. V lost 0 bases to trimming and J lost 6 bases, with 8 bases between them. Germline assignment: CDR1 SGHAT and CDR2 FQNNGV. The CDR3 consists of 14 residues. CDR3 region: CASSLDHLSGELFF. As DNA, the CDR3 is TGTGCCAGCAGCTTAGATCACCTATCCGGGGAGCTGTTTTTT.

The chain links TRBV5-1 to TRBJ2-1, with D maybe TRBD2 (6 bases). This CDR3 region has 13 residues. Germline values: CDR1 SGHRS, CDR2 YFSETQ. Trimming took 4 bases from V and 10 from J, leaving 15 bases between them. CDR3 sequence: CASSVGTPREQFF. The CDR3 coding sequence is TGCGCCAGCAGCGTCGGGACTCCGAGGGAGCAGTTCTTC.

V and J are TRBV7-3 and TRBJ1-1; D gene unclear. The V gene lost 4 bases and the J gene lost 4 bases, with 19 bases spanning the gap. This CDR3 is 16 amino acids long. Germline V gene sequence: CDR1 SGHTA, CDR2 FQGTGA. The CDR3 DNA reads as TGTGCCAGCAGCTCGCAAGGAGGGCGACTAGGCACTGAAGCTTTCTTT. This codes for CASSSQGGRLGTEAFF.

This chain connects TRBV14 to TRBJ1-6; D remains unclear. The CDR3 loop spans 14 amino acids. Germline loops: CDR1 SGHDN, CDR2 FVKESK. The V gene lost 0 bases and the J gene lost 11 bases, with 11 bases spanning the gap. CDR3 DNA sequence: TGTGCCAGCAGCCAAGATCGTGGTCCTACACCCCTCCACTTT. Translation: CASSQDRGPTPLHF.

The table lists this clone with a count of one. This chain joins TRBV11-2 and TRBJ2-1; 13 bases line up with TRBD2. The CDR3 loop spans 19 amino acids. Trimming took 5 bases from V and 0 from J; bases not matched to a gene: 10. Germline CDR1 is SGHAT and CDR2 is FQNNGV. CDR3 DNA sequence: TGTGCCAGCAGCCCTAGACTAGCGGGGGGCGGGAGCTCCTACAATGAGCAGTTCTTC. Amino acids: CASSPRLAGGGSSYNEQFF.

This chain connects TRBV5-1 to TRBJ1-1; 7 nucleotides match TRBD1. This CDR3 has 15 amino acids. Germline V gene sequence: CDR1 SGHRS, CDR2 YFSETQ. V was clipped by 1 base and J by 4 bases; unmatched bases: 7. The CDR3 here is CASSLTTGVGTEAFF. The CDR3 DNA reads as TGCGCCAGCAGCTTGACCACAGGGGTGGGCACTGAAGCTTTCTTT.

The V gene is TRBV18, the J gene TRBJ2-7, with D possibly matching TRBD1 (5 bases). Trimming pared 0 bases from V and 6 bases from J, leaving 15 bases between. CDR1 KGHSH and CDR2 LQKENI come from the germline V gene. The CDR3 has 15 amino acids. CDR3 bases: TGTGCCAGCTCACCACCCTCTGGGGCAGGTCGCGAGCAGTACTTC. This encodes CASSPPSGAGREQYF. Combining the CDR3 with reference TRBV18 and TRBJ2-7 gives the whole variable domain NAGVMQNPRHLVRRRGQEARLRCSPMKGHSHVYWYRQLPEEGLKFMVYLQKENIIDESGMPKERFSAEFPKEGPSILRIQQVVRGDSAAYFCASSPPSGAGREQYFGPGTRLTVT.

The gene calls are TRBV5-1 and TRBJ1-1, with D possibly matching TRBD1 (6 bases). CDR1 and CDR2 (germline): SGHRS, YFSETQ. The CDR3 runs to 15 residues. Deletions cut 1 base from V and 5 bases from J, with 15 bases between. CDR3: CASSLRGGIKTEAFF. The CDR3 nucleotides read TGCGCCAGCAGCTTGAGGGGGGGTATTAAGACTGAAGCTTTCTTT.

The chain is built from TRBV27 and TRBJ2-5, with 8 nucleotides matching TRBD1. V was pared by 6 bases and J by 1 base, with 13 bases of the junction left unmatched. Germline V gene data show CDR1 as MNHEY and CDR2 as SMNVEV (reference sequence). This CDR3 spans 17 amino acids. CDR3 coding DNA: TGTGCCAGCAGCAAACTTGCCGGTACAGGGGGCCAAGAGACCCAGTACTTC. Residues: CASSKLAGTGGQETQYF.

The CDR3 bases are TGTGCCAGCAGTGACCGAGGGACCGGCAAAGGAACCCAGTACTTC. It encodes CASSDRGTGKGTQYF. The chain joins TRBV2 to TRBJ2-5; D tentatively reads TRBD1 or TRBD2 (5 bases each). Germline-derived CDR1 and CDR2 are SNHLY and FYNNEI. Trimming stripped 3 bases from V and 8 bases from J, with 19 bases between. The CDR3 is made up of 15 amino acids.

For this clone: Within the sample, other DNA sequences also encode this same CDR3. The chain is built from TRBV5-1 and TRBJ2-5, with D uncertain. The V end was cut by 4 bases, the J end by 3 bases, with 4 bases between. Germline lookup yields CDR1 SGHRS and CDR2 YFSETQ. The CDR3 has 11 amino acids. The CDR3 DNA reads TGCGCCAGCAGCGAGGAAGAGACCCAGTACTTC. It yields the protein CASSEEETQYF. Full variable domain (outside the CDR3, taken from reference TRBV5-1 and TRBJ2-5): KAGVTQTPRYLIKTRGQQVTLSCSPISGHRSVSWYQQTPGQGLQFLFEYFSETQRNKGNFPGRFSGRQFSNSRSEMNVSTLELGDSALYLCASSEEETQYFGPGTRLLVL.

The chain links TRBV2 to TRBJ2-1; the D gene is possibly TRBD2 (6 bases). Trimming cost V 1 base and J 7 bases, with 20 bases left between them. CDR1 and CDR2 (germline): SNHLY, FYNNEI. This CDR3 has 17 residues. CDR3 DNA sequence: TGTGCCAGCAGTGAAGGTCTGACCGGGACTGGTGAAAATGAGCAGTTCTTC. Its protein product is CASSEGLTGTGENEQFF.

V gene TRBV6-5 combines with J gene TRBJ2-4; 8 nucleotides agree with TRBD2. Germline V gives CDR1 MNHEY, CDR2 SVGAGI. The CDR3 runs 16 residues. With 2 bases clipped from V and 1 base from J, the junction kept 4 bases outside the gene matches. The CDR3 reads CASSYHSGGAKNIQYF. In DNA form, the CDR3 reads TGTGCCAGCAGTTACCATTCGGGAGGGGCCAAAAACATTCAGTACTTC.

This chain links TRBV19 with TRBJ1-1; D is unclear. The CDR3 totals 13 residues. Germline V gene lookup returns CDR1 LNHDA and CDR2 SQIVND (reference sequence). Trimming removed 6 bases from V and 2 bases from J, with 10 bases in between. The CDR3 is CASSLGLNTEAFF. The CDR3 coding sequence is TGTGCCAGTAGCCTCGGACTCAACACTGAAGCTTTCTTT.

J is TRBJ2-3 and V is TRBV10-3; 11 bases are a match to TRBD2. Per germline, CDR1 ENHRY and CDR2 SYGVKD. This CDR3 has 16 amino acids. Trimming cost V 4 bases and J 3 bases; bases outside gene matches: 6. The CDR3: CAISATSGSRTDTQYF. The CDR3 DNA reads TGTGCCATCAGTGCCACTAGCGGGAGTAGAACAGATACGCAGTATTTT.